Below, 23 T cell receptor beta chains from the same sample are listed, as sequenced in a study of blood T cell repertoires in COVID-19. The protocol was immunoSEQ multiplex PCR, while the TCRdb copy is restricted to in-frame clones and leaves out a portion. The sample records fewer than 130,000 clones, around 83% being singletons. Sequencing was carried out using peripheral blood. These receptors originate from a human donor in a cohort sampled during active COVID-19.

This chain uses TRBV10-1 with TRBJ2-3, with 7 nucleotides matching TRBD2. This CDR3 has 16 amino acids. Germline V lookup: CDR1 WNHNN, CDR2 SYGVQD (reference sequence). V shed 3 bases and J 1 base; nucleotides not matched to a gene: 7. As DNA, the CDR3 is TGCGCCAGCAGTGATGGACTAGTCAGGGGCACAGATACGCAGTATTTT. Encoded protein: CASSDGLVRGTDTQYF.

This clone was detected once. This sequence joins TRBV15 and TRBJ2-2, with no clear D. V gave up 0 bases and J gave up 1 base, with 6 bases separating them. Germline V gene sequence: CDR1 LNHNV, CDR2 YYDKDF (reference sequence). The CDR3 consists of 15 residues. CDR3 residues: CATSREAVNTGELFF. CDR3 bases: TGTGCCACCAGCAGAGAGGCCGTGAACACCGGGGAGCTGTTTTTT.

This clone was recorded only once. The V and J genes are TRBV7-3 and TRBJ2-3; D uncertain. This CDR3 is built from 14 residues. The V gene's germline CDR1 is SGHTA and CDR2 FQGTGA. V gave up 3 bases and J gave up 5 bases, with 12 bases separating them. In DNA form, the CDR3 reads TGTGCCAGCAGCTTGTCCGGGTCGGGAGATACGCAGTATTTT. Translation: CASSLSGSGDTQYF.

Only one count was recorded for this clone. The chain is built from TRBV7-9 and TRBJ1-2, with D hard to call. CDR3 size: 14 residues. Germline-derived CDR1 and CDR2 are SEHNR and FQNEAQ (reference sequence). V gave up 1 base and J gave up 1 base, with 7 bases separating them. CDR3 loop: CASSLGADNYGYTF. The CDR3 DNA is TGTGCCAGCAGCTTAGGGGCAGATAACTATGGCTACACCTTC.

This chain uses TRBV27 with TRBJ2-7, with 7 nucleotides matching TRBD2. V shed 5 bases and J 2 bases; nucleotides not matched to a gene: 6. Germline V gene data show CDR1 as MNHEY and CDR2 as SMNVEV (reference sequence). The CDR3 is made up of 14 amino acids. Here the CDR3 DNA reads TGTGCCAGCAGTCCGCGGGGGAATACCTACGAGCAGTACTTC. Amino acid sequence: CASSPRGNTYEQYF.

The CDR3 sequence: CASSQVWSGGEQFF. The CDR3 DNA reads TGTGCCAGCAGCCAAGTCTGGAGCGGGGGAGAGCAGTTCTTC. The rearrangement uses TRBV14 and TRBJ2-1, with 8 nucleotides matching TRBD2. The CDR3 is 14 amino acids. Germline-derived CDR1 and CDR2 are SGHDN and FVKESK. V was pared by 1 base and J by 10 bases, with 6 bases of the junction left unmatched. Based on the CDR3 plus reference TRBV14 and TRBJ2-1, the full variable domain is EAGVTQFPSHSVIEKGQTVTLRCDPISGHDNLYWYRRVMGKEIKFLLHFVKESKQDESGMPNNRFLAERTGGTYSTLKVQPAELEDSGVYFCASSQVWSGGEQFFGPGTRLTVL.

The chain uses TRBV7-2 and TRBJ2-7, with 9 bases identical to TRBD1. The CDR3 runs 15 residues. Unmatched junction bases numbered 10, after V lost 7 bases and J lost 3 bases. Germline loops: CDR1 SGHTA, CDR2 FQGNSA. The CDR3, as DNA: TGTGCCAGCATGCCTTCCCGGACAGGGGTCTACGAGCAGTACTTC. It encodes CASMPSRTGVYEQYF.

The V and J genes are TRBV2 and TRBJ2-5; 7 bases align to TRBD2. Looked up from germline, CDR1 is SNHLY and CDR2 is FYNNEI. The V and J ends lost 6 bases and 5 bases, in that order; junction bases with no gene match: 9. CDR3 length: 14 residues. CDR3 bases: TGTGCCAGCAGGCTTGGGGGGGTTCGTGAGACCCAGTACTTC. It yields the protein CASRLGGVRETQYF.

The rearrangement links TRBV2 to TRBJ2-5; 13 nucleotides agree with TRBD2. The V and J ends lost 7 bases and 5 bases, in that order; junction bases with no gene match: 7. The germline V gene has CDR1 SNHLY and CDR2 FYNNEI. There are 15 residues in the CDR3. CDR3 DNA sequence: TGTGCCAGCACCCGGACTAGCGGGAGAGCGGAGACCCAGTACTTC. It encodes CASTRTSGRAETQYF.

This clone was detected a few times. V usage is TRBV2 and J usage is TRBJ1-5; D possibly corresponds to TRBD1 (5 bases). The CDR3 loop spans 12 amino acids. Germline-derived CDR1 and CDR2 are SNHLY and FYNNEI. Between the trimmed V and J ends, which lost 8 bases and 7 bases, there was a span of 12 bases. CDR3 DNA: TGTGCCAGCGGGGGGACGGGACAGCCCCAGCATTTT. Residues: CASGGTGQPQHF.

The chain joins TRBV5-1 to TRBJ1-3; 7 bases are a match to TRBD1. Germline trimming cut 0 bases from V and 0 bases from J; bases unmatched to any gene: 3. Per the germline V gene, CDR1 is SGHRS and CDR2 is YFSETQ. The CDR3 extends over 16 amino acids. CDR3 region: CASSLAGTDSGNTIYF. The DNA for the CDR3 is TGCGCCAGCAGCTTGGCCGGGACAGACTCTGGAAACACCATATATTTT.

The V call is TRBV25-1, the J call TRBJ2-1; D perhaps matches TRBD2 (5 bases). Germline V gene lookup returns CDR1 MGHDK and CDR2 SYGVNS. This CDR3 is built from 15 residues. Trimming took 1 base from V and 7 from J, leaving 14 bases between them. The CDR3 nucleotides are TGTGCCAGCAGTGAATTCGGGCCGACTATTAATGAGCAGTTCTTC. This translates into CASSEFGPTINEQFF.

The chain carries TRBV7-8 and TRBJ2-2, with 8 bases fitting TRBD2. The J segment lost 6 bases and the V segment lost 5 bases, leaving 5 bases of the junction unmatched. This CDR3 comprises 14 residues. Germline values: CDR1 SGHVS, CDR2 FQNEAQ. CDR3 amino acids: CASSRSGAAGELFF. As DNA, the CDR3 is TGTGCCAGCAGCCGTAGCGGGGCTGCCGGGGAGCTGTTTTTT.

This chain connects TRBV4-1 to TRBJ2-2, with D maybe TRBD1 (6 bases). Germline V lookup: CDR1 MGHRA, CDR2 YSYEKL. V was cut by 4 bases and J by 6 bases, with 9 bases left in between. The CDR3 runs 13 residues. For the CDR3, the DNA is TGCGCCAGCAGCCCCAGGGGCGCCGGGGAGCTGTTTTTT. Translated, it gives CASSPRGAGELFF.

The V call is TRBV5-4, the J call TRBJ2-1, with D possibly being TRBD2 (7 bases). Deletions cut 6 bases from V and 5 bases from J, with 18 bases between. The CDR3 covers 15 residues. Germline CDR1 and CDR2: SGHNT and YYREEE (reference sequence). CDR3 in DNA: TGTGCCAGCACCCAAGGGGGGGGGCAGCACAATGAGCAGTTCTTC. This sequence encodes CASTQGGGQHNEQFF.

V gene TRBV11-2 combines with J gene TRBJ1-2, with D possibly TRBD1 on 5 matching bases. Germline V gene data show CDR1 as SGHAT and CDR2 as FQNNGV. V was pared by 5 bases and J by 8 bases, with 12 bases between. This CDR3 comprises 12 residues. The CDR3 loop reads CASSLVGVGYTF. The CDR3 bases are TGTGCCAGCAGCCTCGTAGGGGTCGGCTACACCTTC.

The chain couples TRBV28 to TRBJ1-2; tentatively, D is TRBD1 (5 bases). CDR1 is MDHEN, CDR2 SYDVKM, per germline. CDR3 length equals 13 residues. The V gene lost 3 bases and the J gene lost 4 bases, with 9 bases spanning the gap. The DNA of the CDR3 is TGTGCCAGCAGTTTGGGACTAGGCTATGGCTACACCTTC. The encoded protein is CASSLGLGYGYTF.

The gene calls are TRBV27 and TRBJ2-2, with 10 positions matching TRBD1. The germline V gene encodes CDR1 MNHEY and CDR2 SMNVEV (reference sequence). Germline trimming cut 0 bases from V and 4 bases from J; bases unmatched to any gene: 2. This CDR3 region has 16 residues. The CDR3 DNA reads TGTGCCAGCAGTTTATCGGACAGGGGGGGCACCGGGGAGCTGTTTTTT. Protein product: CASSLSDRGGTGELFF.

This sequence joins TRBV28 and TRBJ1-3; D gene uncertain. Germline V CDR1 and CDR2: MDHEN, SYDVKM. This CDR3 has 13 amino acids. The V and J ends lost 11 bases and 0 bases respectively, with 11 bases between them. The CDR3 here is CAATDSSGNTIYF. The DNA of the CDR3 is TGTGCCGCTACCGATAGCTCTGGAAACACCATATATTTT.

CDR3 bases: TGTGCCAGCAGACTATGTCAGGGGAAGGAGCTGATCGGCAATCAGCCCCAGCATTTT. Amino acid sequence: CASRLCQGKELIGNQPQHF. This chain links TRBV6-4 with TRBJ1-5; D perhaps matches TRBD1 (6 bases). Germline assignment: CDR1 MRHNA and CDR2 SNTAGT. The CDR3 is 19 residues long. Deletions cut 6 bases from V and 2 bases from J, with 26 bases between.

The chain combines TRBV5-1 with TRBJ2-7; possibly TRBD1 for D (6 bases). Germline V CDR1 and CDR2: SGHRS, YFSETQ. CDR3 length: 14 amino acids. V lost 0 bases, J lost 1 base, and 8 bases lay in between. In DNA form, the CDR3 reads TGCGCCAGCAGCTTGGTCACAGGGTCCTACGAGCAGTACTTC. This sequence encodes CASSLVTGSYEQYF.

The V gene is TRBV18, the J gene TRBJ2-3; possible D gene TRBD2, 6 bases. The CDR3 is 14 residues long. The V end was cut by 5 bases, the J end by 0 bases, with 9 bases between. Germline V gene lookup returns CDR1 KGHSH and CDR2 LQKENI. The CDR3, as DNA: TGTGCCAGCTCATCTCTAGCGAGCACAGATACGCAGTATTTT. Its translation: CASSSLASTDTQYF. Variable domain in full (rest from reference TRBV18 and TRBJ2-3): NAGVMQNPRHLVRRRGQEARLRCSPMKGHSHVYWYRQLPEEGLKFMVYLQKENIIDESGMPKERFSAEFPKEGPSILRIQQVVRGDSAAYFCASSSLASTDTQYFGPGTRLTVL.

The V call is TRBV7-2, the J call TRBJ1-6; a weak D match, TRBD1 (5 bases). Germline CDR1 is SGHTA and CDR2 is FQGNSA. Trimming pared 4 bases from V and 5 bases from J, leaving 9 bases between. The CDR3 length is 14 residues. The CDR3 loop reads CASSSGTNNSPLHF. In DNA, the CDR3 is TGTGCCAGCAGCTCTGGGACTAATAATTCACCCCTCCACTTT.